Below, 29 T cell receptor beta chains from the same sample are listed, as sequenced in a study of CD8+ T cells in alopecia areata. This sample's treatment: oral pan-JAK inhibitor, 5-10 mg twice daily. Extracted RNA was reverse transcribed, and the resulting cDNA served as sequencing template. Only in-frame clones appear in the TCRdb table, and some are missing; sequencing was by immunoSEQ multiplex PCR. The data hold under 95,000 clones, with around 70% observed a single time. The starting material was CD8+ T cells sorted from blood, obtained between weeks 43 and 45, from a patient treated with tofacitinib. These receptors were collected from a human donor with alopecia areata.

The rearrangement joins TRBV6-6 to TRBJ2-7, with 8 bases fitting TRBD2. The ends lost 7 bases at V and 1 base at J; junction bases unmatched: 9. CDR3 length: 15 amino acids. Germline-derived CDR1 and CDR2 are MNHNY and SVGAGI (reference sequence). CDR3 sequence reads: CASTPREGDSYEQYF. In DNA, the CDR3 is TGTGCCAGCACCCCACGGGAGGGAGATTCCTACGAGCAGTACTTC.

V is TRBV9 and J is TRBJ1-2; D remains unclear. The CDR3 is 12 amino acids. Trimming stripped 3 bases from V and 4 bases from J, with 7 bases between. CDR1 is SGDLS, CDR2 YYNGEE, per germline. CDR3 sequence (DNA): TGTGCCAGCAGCGAGGGTGCCTATGGCTACACCTTC. Protein sequence: CASSEGAYGYTF.

Only one count was recorded for this clone. The chain uses TRBV7-8 and TRBJ2-7; 10 bases agree with TRBD2. Germline trimming cut 1 base from V and 7 bases from J; bases unmatched to any gene: 7. In germline, CDR1 is SGHVS, CDR2 FQNEAQ. The CDR3 is 15 amino acids. The CDR3 region has the DNA TGTGCCAGCAGCTTAGACTTAGCGGGGGGTGATGAGCAGTACTTC. Protein sequence: CASSLDLAGGDEQYF.

The chain has TRBV7-9 and TRBJ1-1, with D unresolved. Per germline, CDR1 SEHNR and CDR2 FQNEAQ (reference sequence). Trimming pared 2 bases from V and 0 bases from J, leaving 13 bases between. The CDR3 has 16 amino acids. DNA for the CDR3: TGTGCCAGCAGCTTATCGCGCCCTATGCTGAACACTGAAGCTTTCTTT. Protein: CASSLSRPMLNTEAFF.

This clone turned up a few times. The rearrangement links TRBV13 to TRBJ2-5; D tentatively fits TRBD1 or TRBD2 (5 bases each). Germline CDR1 PRHDT, CDR2 FYEKMQ (reference sequence). There are 14 residues in the CDR3. V lost 5 bases to trimming and J lost 10 bases, with 20 bases between them. The CDR3 sequence is CASSNTGTREDQYF. The CDR3, as DNA: TGTGCCAGCAGCAACACCGGGACCCGCGAAGACCAGTACTTC.

For this clone: At one end, the junction sequence differs from germline, possibly due to a read error. This chain joins TRBV4-3 and TRBJ1-1; D unclear. Germline assignment: CDR1 LGHNA and CDR2 YSLEER. This CDR3 comprises 16 residues. CDR3 sequence: CASSQDLWGTSYVALF. The CDR3 nucleotides read TGCGCCAGCAGCCAAGATCTATGGGGTACGAGCTATGTAGCTCTCTTT.

The table lists this clone with a count of one. This rearrangement joins TRBV5-4 to TRBJ2-1; D remains unclear. CDR1 is SGHNT and CDR2 is YYREEE in the germline V gene (reference sequence). Trimming removed 4 bases from V and 7 bases from J, with 15 bases in between. The CDR3 totals 14 residues. The CDR3 reads CASSLDGPGNEQFF. The CDR3 region has the DNA TGTGCCAGCAGCCTGGACGGGCCCGGGAATGAGCAGTTCTTC.

The rearrangement uses TRBV4-3 and TRBJ2-7, with TRBD2 identical over 8 bases. V lost 0 bases to trimming and J lost 4 bases; unmatched junction nucleotides: 5. Germline V gene data show CDR1 as LGHNA and CDR2 as YSLEER. The CDR3 runs to 15 residues. CDR3 region: CASSQEATGGYEQYF. CDR3 bases: TGCGCCAGCAGCCAAGAGGCCACGGGAGGGTACGAGCAGTACTTC.

Only a few counts were recorded for this clone. This chain connects TRBV4-3 to TRBJ2-7; D remains unclear. This CDR3 is 13 amino acids long. The germline V gene has CDR1 LGHNA and CDR2 YSLEER. V was cut by 2 bases and J by 4 bases, with 9 bases left in between. The DNA of the CDR3 is TGCGCCAGCAGCCAAAGTTCAGAGTACGAGCAGTACTTC. This encodes CASSQSSEYEQYF.

The rearrangement joins TRBV4-3 to TRBJ2-7, with D perhaps TRBD2 (5 bases). Germline assignment: CDR1 LGHNA and CDR2 YSLEER. This CDR3 has 15 residues. V dropped 0 bases and J dropped 9 bases, with 18 bases sitting between them. The CDR3 sequence is CASSQDRGSTDGQYF. The CDR3 coding sequence is TGCGCCAGCAGCCAAGATCGAGGGTCAACAGACGGGCAGTACTTC.

This chain uses TRBV9 with TRBJ1-2; D unclear. Germline lookup yields CDR1 SGDLS and CDR2 YYNGEE. V was cut by 2 bases and J by 3 bases, with 14 bases left in between. This CDR3 spans 15 amino acids. This CDR3 is CASSVPRSGYYGYTF. CDR3 DNA sequence: TGTGCCAGCAGCGTCCCTCGGAGCGGCTACTATGGCTACACCTTC.

This chain uses TRBV2 with TRBJ2-5; D might be TRBD1 (5 bases). TRBJ2-7 matches the DNA end more closely, so the J call is doubtful. This CDR3 comprises 14 residues. The germline V gene encodes CDR1 SNHLY and CDR2 FYNNEI. The CDR3 loop is CASDPGKSSYEQYF. Here the CDR3 DNA reads TGTGCCAGCGATCCAGGGAAAAGCTCCTACGAGCAGTACTTC.

This chain connects TRBV6-6 to TRBJ2-3, with D perhaps matching TRBD1 or TRBD2 (5 bases each). Germline-derived CDR1 and CDR2 are MNHNY and SVGAGI (reference sequence). The length of the CDR3 is 13 residues. Deletions cut 6 bases from V and 2 bases from J, with 9 bases between. CDR3 DNA sequence: TGTGCCAGCAGGGGGGATCTCACAGATACGCAGTATTTT. Encoded protein: CASRGDLTDTQYF.

The chain is built from TRBV19 and TRBJ2-2; D might be TRBD2 (7 bases). CDR3 length equals 15 residues. Germline-derived CDR1 and CDR2 are LNHDA and SQIVND (reference sequence). Trimming took 8 bases from V and 6 from J, leaving 19 bases between them. CDR3 sequence reads: CASLDRPGGPGELFF. The DNA for the CDR3 is TGTGCCAGTCTGGATAGACCCGGGGGGCCCGGGGAGCTGTTTTTT.

This chain joins TRBV7-9 and TRBJ2-5; 10 bases are a match to TRBD2. CDR1 and CDR2 from the germline V gene are SEHNR and FQNEAQ (reference sequence). Trimming cost V 4 bases and J 3 bases; bases outside gene matches: 8. This CDR3 contains 16 residues. The CDR3 is CASSSVVLAGEETQYF. The CDR3, as DNA: TGTGCCAGCAGCTCCGTGGTCCTAGCGGGGGAAGAGACCCAGTACTTC.

The chain recombines TRBV14 with TRBJ2-3; D may be TRBD1 (6 bases). Germline loops: CDR1 SGHDN, CDR2 FVKESK. V dropped 1 base and J dropped 6 bases, with 14 bases sitting between them. The CDR3 is 15 residues long. The CDR3 sequence: CASSQAPPDRDTQYF. Written as DNA, the CDR3 is TGTGCCAGCAGCCAAGCCCCTCCTGACAGGGATACGCAGTATTTT.

The chain employs TRBV11-2 and TRBJ1-1; D might be TRBD1 (6 bases). Germline V gives CDR1 SGHAT, CDR2 FQNNGV. The CDR3 sequence is 14 residues long. With 1 base removed from V and 5 bases from J, the gap between germline ends came to 11 bases. DNA for the CDR3: TGTGCCAGCAGCTTAGGGTCAGGGGTAACTGAAGCTTTCTTT. Protein sequence: CASSLGSGVTEAFF.

The chain links TRBV29-1 to TRBJ2-7; D remains unclear. CDR3 length: 12 amino acids. Trimming pared 1 base from V and 3 bases from J, leaving 7 bases between. Germline V gene lookup returns CDR1 SQVTM and CDR2 ANQGSEA. CDR3 in amino acids: CSVEASSYEQYF. The CDR3 nucleotides read TGCAGCGTTGAAGCGTCCAGCTACGAGCAGTACTTC.

This sequence joins TRBV7-9 and TRBJ1-1; 7 nucleotides agree with TRBD1. The CDR3 is made up of 13 amino acids. With 5 bases clipped from V and 10 bases from J, the junction kept 10 bases outside the gene matches. CDR1 and CDR2 (germline): SEHNR, FQNEAQ (reference sequence). This CDR3 reads CASSPVDRAGAFF. CDR3 in DNA: TGTGCCAGCAGCCCTGTAGACAGGGCCGGAGCTTTCTTT.

V is TRBV4-1 and J is TRBJ1-1; D unresolved. This CDR3 has 14 amino acids. In germline, CDR1 is MGHRA, CDR2 YSYEKL. The germline V and J ends were trimmed by 3 bases and 6 bases, with 14 bases remaining between them. In nucleotides, the CDR3 is TGCGCCAGCAGCCACAGACTAGGATCATCTGAAGCTTTCTTT. The encoded protein is CASSHRLGSSEAFF.

The chain employs TRBV15 and TRBJ2-1, with 11 nucleotides matching TRBD2. Germline V gives CDR1 LNHNV, CDR2 YYDKDF (reference sequence). The CDR3 totals 15 residues. The V and J ends lost 1 base and 8 bases, in that order; junction bases with no gene match: 4. The CDR3: CATSRVASGGYEQFF. CDR3 DNA sequence: TGTGCCACCAGCAGAGTGGCTAGCGGGGGGTATGAGCAGTTCTTC.

The rearrangement uses TRBV10-1 and TRBJ1-5; D remains unclear. Germline CDR1 reads WNHNN; CDR2 reads SYGVQD (reference sequence). The CDR3 is made up of 14 amino acids. Trimming took off 3 bases at V and 7 bases at J, with 13 bases between the two ends. Here the CDR3 reads CASSDGPSGQPQHF. CDR3 nucleotides: TGCGCCAGCAGTGATGGACCTTCGGGGCAGCCCCAGCATTTT.

The chain is built from TRBV6-4 and TRBJ2-2, with a possible D match to TRBD1 (7 bases). Germline CDR1 is MRHNA and CDR2 is SNTAGT. V was pared by 0 bases and J by 5 bases, with 16 bases between. The CDR3 runs to 17 residues. CDR3 sequence reads: CASSDSGPAGGTGELFF. The CDR3 bases are TGTGCCAGCAGTGACTCGGGTCCTGCAGGGGGGACCGGGGAGCTGTTTTTT.

A remark on this clone: The same CDR3 can be traced to other DNA sequences in this sample. The V gene is TRBV9, the J gene TRBJ1-1; 8 bases align to TRBD1. The ends lost 5 bases at V and 1 base at J; junction bases unmatched: 1. Germline V gene lookup returns CDR1 SGDLS and CDR2 YYNGEE. CDR3 length equals 13 residues. The CDR3 region is CASSDRGNTEAFF. CDR3 DNA sequence: TGTGCCAGCAGTGACAGGGGGAACACTGAAGCTTTCTTT.

The chain links TRBV5-6 to TRBJ1-2, with TRBD1 matching 7 bases. The CDR3 is 12 amino acids. Germline-derived CDR1 and CDR2 are SGHDT and YYEEEE. After removal of 4 bases from V and 5 bases from J, the junction contained 2 bases not matched to a gene. The CDR3 is CASSPGQYGYTF. CDR3 coding DNA: TGTGCCAGCAGCCCGGGACAGTATGGCTACACCTTC.

The J gene is TRBJ1-2, the V gene TRBV19; TRBD1 agrees at 8 bases. The CDR3 runs 15 residues. Trimming removed 5 bases from V and 3 bases from J; junction bases left unmatched: 8. Germline loops: CDR1 LNHDA, CDR2 SQIVND (reference sequence). As DNA, the CDR3 is TGTGCCAGTAGTCCCGGACAGGGACCGTACTATGGCTACACCTTC. This encodes CASSPGQGPYYGYTF.

This clone came up once. The chain combines TRBV19 with TRBJ1-1; perhaps TRBD1 as D (6 bases). Trimming cost V 1 base and J 0 bases, with 15 bases left between them. CDR3 length equals 17 residues. Looked up from germline, CDR1 is LNHDA and CDR2 is SQIVND (reference sequence). The CDR3 DNA follows: TGTGCCAGTAGTATAGGGATCGGACAGAGCCTGAACACTGAAGCTTTCTTT. Translating gives CASSIGIGQSLNTEAFF.

J is TRBJ2-7 and V is TRBV27; D is unclear. Trimming shortened V by 6 bases and J by 7 bases, and 13 bases separated the two germline ends. Germline V CDR1 and CDR2: MNHEY, SMNVEV (reference sequence). This CDR3 has 12 residues. CDR3 sequence reads: CASSPNSLEQYF. The CDR3 nucleotides read TGTGCCAGCAGCCCGAACTCTTTAGAGCAGTACTTC.

For the CDR3, the DNA is TGTGCCAGCAGTTTTTCCAACACCGGGGAGCTGTTTTTT. This codes for CASSFSNTGELFF. This chain uses TRBV28 with TRBJ2-2; D remains ambiguous. Between the trimmed V and J ends, which lost 3 bases and 2 bases, there was a span of 4 bases. The V gene's germline CDR1 is MDHEN and CDR2 SYDVKM. The CDR3 spans 13 residues. Supplemented by reference TRBV28 and TRBJ2-2, the full variable domain reads DVKVTQSSRYLVKRTGEKVFLECVQDMDHENMFWYRQDPGLGLRLIYFSYDVKMKEKGDIPEGYSVSREKKERFSLILESASTNQTSMYLCASSFSNTGELFFGEGSRLTVL.